A single sample is the source of the 10 T cell receptor beta chains below, sequenced in a study of CD8 T cells in ankylosing spondylitis (dated by TCRdb to 2015 to 2018). Paper-wide results and their limitations: A TCR beta motif made up of several highly homologous amino acid variants appeared to be characteristic of blood from ankylosing spondylitis patients.

Receptors were amplified or captured by 5' RACE. Instrument used: Illumina HiSeq 2500. TCRdb itself trimmed the public reads at Q25 with fastp, ran MiXCR and retained productive beta chains. CDR3 protein sequences are deduplicated, and each keeps its most common genes and DNA. Across this sample there are roughly 700,000 distinct CDR3 sequences, with 19% seen only once. Clones ranked in the top ten supply approximately 18% of the sample. These receptors' antigens are unknown. Sequencing was performed on blood, either unsorted or a sorted T cell fraction (not recorded which). The receptor source for this set is a male donor with ankylosing spondylitis.

V is TRBV11-2 and J is TRBJ2-7, with D unclear. The V gene lost 5 bases and the J gene lost 0 bases, with 14 bases spanning the gap. The CDR3 runs 15 residues. In germline, CDR1 is SGHAT, CDR2 FQNNGV. Here the CDR3 reads CASSDPLQSSYEQYF. The CDR3 nucleotides read TGTGCCAGCAGCGACCCACTACAAAGCTCCTACGAGCAGTACTTC.

This clonotype was counted ten times or more. V and J are TRBV7-9 and TRBJ2-1; D gene uncertain. Per germline, CDR1 SEHNR and CDR2 FQNEAQ (reference sequence). The CDR3 loop spans 12 amino acids. The V and J ends lost 0 bases and 9 bases respectively, with 6 bases between them. CDR3 amino acids: CASSLARGEQFF. The CDR3 region has the DNA TGTGCCAGCAGCTTAGCGCGTGGTGAGCAGTTCTTC.

This clonotype came up a few times. CDR3 protein: CSASQGSTEAFF. In nucleotides, the CDR3 is TGCAGTGCTAGTCAGGGGTCCACTGAAGCTTTCTTT. V and J are TRBV20-1 and TRBJ1-1; D possibly corresponds to TRBD1 (6 bases). The CDR3 is 12 amino acids. The germline gives CDR1 DFQATT, CDR2 SNEGSKA (reference sequence). The V gene lost 3 bases and the J gene lost 4 bases, with 9 bases spanning the gap.

This clonotype has more than one count but fewer than ten. This chain connects TRBV10-3 to TRBJ1-5, with TRBD1 identical over 7 bases. Per the germline V gene, CDR1 is ENHRY and CDR2 is SYGVKD. This CDR3 is built from 14 residues. Trimming cost V 4 bases and J 7 bases; bases outside gene matches: 7. The CDR3 spells CAISVEGAGQPQHF. The CDR3, as DNA: TGTGCCATCAGTGTTGAGGGGGCTGGGCAGCCCCAGCATTTT.

The chain joins TRBV9 to TRBJ2-1; 7 nucleotides line up with TRBD2. The CDR3 is made up of 14 amino acids. The V gene's germline CDR1 is SGDLS and CDR2 YYNGEE. The J segment lost 7 bases and the V segment lost 4 bases, leaving 8 bases of the junction unmatched. CDR3: CASSRTSFLNEQFF. CDR3 in DNA: TGTGCCAGCAGCCGGACTAGTTTTTTGAATGAGCAGTTCTTC.

The chain recombines TRBV4-2 with TRBJ1-2; TRBD1 matches 10 bases. CDR3 length equals 16 residues. From germline, CDR1 is LGHNA and CDR2 YNFKEQ. Trimming at V came to 4 bases and at J to 3 bases, leaving 8 bases not matched to a gene. CDR3 region: CASSRLGQGKDYGYTF. The CDR3 DNA reads as TGTGCCAGCAGCCGATTGGGACAGGGGAAGGACTATGGCTACACCTTC.

This sequence joins TRBV28 and TRBJ2-7, with D possibly TRBD2 on 6 matching bases. This CDR3 comprises 15 residues. Germline CDR1 and CDR2: MDHEN and SYDVKM. V shed 5 bases and J shed 2 bases, with 16 bases lying between them. CDR3 in DNA: TGTGCCAGCAGTGATAGGGACGGAGGGGCCTACGAGCAGTACTTC. This encodes CASSDRDGGAYEQYF.

J is TRBJ1-2 and V is TRBV2, with D possibly matching TRBD1 (5 bases). Trimming left V 4 bases short and J 4 bases short, with 7 bases between. The germline CDR1 and CDR2 sequences are SNHLY and FYNNEI. CDR3 length: 12 residues. CDR3 loop: CASSGGTYGYTF. Written as DNA, the CDR3 is TGTGCCAGCAGTGGAGGGACCTATGGCTACACCTTC. The full variable domain, in which reference TRBV2 and TRBJ1-2 provide the parts outside the CDR3, is EPEVTQTPSHQVTQMGQEVILRCVPISNHLYFYWYRQILGQKVEFLVSFYNNEISEKSEIFDDQFSVERPDGSNFTLKIRSTKLEDSAMYFCASSGGTYGYTFGSGTRLTVV.

The rearrangement joins TRBV29-1 to TRBJ1-2; unclear D gene. This CDR3 region has 12 residues. Germline V gene data show CDR1 as SQVTM and CDR2 as ANQGSEA. V gave up 1 base and J gave up 2 bases, with 5 bases separating them. For the CDR3, the DNA is TGCAGCGTTGAAGGGGAGAACTATGGCTACACCTTC. Translated: CSVEGENYGYTF. The full variable domain, in which reference TRBV29-1 and TRBJ1-2 provide the parts outside the CDR3, is SAVISQKPSRDICQRGTSLTIQCQVDSQVTMMFWYRQQPGQSLTLIATANQGSEATYESGFVIDKFPISRPNLTFSTLTVSNMSPEDSSIYLCSVEGENYGYTFGSGTRLTVV.

This chain connects TRBV20-1 to TRBJ2-2, with D unresolved. Trimming took off 4 bases at V and 4 bases at J, with 10 bases between the two ends. Per the germline V gene, CDR1 is DFQATT and CDR2 is SNEGSKA (reference sequence). The CDR3 is 13 amino acids. The CDR3 is CSANDIFTGELFF. In nucleotides, the CDR3 is TGCAGTGCTAACGATATTTTCACCGGGGAGCTGTTTTTT.